The sequence of this T cell receptor (beta chain) was determined in a study of spatial heterogeneity in lung cancer. Time point of the sample: sample taken at primary tumor resection. From tumor, nontumor lung or frozen PBMC, whole RNA was taken unsorted for sequencing. Every individual TCR cDNA molecule carried its own unique molecular identifier, which allowed correction of PCR and sequencing errors. TCRdb re-called the 5' RACE reads through MiXCR, storing one row per CDR3 protein. The table has tens of thousands of distinct CDR3 sequences, roughly 5.5% seen once; the top ten hold more than 25%. The V and J ends lost 5 bases and 5 bases respectively, with 12 bases between them. CDR3 length: 13 residues. Germline V gene lookup returns CDR1 SGHAT and CDR2 FQNNGV. This clonotype has just one count.

The chain couples TRBV11-2 to TRBJ2-5; unclear D gene. Source: PBMCs, taken at surgery. The TCR comes from a female donor with early-stage non-small cell lung cancer. This chain's CDR3 is CASSLSRPETQYF. The CDR3 bases are TGTGCCAGCAGCCTCTCCCGCCCGGAGACCCAGTACTTC.